A selection of T cell receptor beta chains follows, all from one sample in a study of cytomegalovirus exposure and HLA in healthy donors. TCRdb keeps only in-frame clones here, not all; method: immunoSEQ multiplex PCR. This table has around 170,000 clones, more than 75% appearing once. What was sequenced was PBMCs. The source is a woman aged 25 to 39 in good health and CMV-seropositive. Each CDR3 is given with its conserved first and last residue. A D gene is named only where the DNA matches it firmly. Only part of the rows carry a size: once, few, many, or a class if the clone is expanded.

V gene	clone size	D gene	J gene	CDR3 protein	CDR3 DNA
TRBV28	-	-	TRBJ1-2	CASSPYYYGYTF	TGTGCCAGCAGTCCGTACTACTATGGCTACACCTTC
TRBV2	once	TRBD1	TRBJ2-7	CASIRTGLGGQYF	TGTGCCAGCATCCGGACAGGCCTCGGAGGGCAGTACTTC
TRBV28	-	-	TRBJ1-4	CASSQHGQLEKLFF	TGTGCCAGCAGCCAGCATGGACAGCTTGAAAAACTGTTTTTT
TRBV19	-	TRBD1	TRBJ1-2	CASSRQRGTGGTSSGYTF	TGTGCCAGTAGCCGCCAACGGGGGACAGGGGGGACCTCTAGTGGCTACACCTTC
TRBV2	-	TRBD1	TRBJ2-1	CASRATGGRVNEQFF	TGTGCCAGCAGAGCCACAGGGGGTAGGGTAAATGAGCAGTTCTTC
TRBV7-6	-	-	TRBJ2-1	CASSLAALGVYNEQFF	TGTGCCAGCAGCTTAGCGGCTCTCGGGGTCTACAATGAGCAGTTCTTC
TRBV28	-	-	TRBJ1-2	CASRAQGDPLRGYTF	TGTGCCAGCAGGGCACAGGGAGACCCTTTGAGGGGCTACACCTTC
TRBV15	-	-	TRBJ2-5	CATSRKRAKETQYF	TGTGCCACCAGCAGGAAGCGGGCCAAAGAGACCCAGTACTTC
TRBV27	-	TRBD2	TRBJ2-7	CASSSTGGGVYEQYF	TGTGCCAGCAGTTCAACGGGCGGGGGGGTCTACGAGCAGTACTTC
TRBV23-1	-	TRBD2	TRBJ2-5	CASSRWRASGGYKETQYF	TGCGCCAGCAGTCGCTGGCGGGCTAGCGGGGGGTATAAAGAGACCCAGTACTTC
TRBV7-2	-	-	TRBJ2-5	CASSLSAGGGGRETQYF	TGTGCCAGCAGCTTAAGCGCCGGTGGGGGGGGGCGAGAGACCCAGTACTTC
TRBV18	-	-	TRBJ1-3	CASSPPGGNTIYF	TGTGCCAGCTCACCTCCGGGAGGAAACACCATATATTTT
TRBV19	-	-	TRBJ1-2	CASSGMDGYTF	TGTGCCAGTAGCGGGATGGATGGCTACACCTTC
TRBV4-2	-	-	TRBJ2-3	CASSPREGPTDTQYF	TGTGCCAGCAGCCCGAGGGAAGGGCCCACAGATACGCAGTATTTC
TRBV9	-	-	TRBJ2-5	CASSVDGQETQYF	TGTGCCAGCAGCGTAGACGGGCAAGAGACCCAGTACTTC
TRBV5-1	-	-	TRBJ2-2	CASSLFPGDVGELFF	TGCGCCAGCAGCTTATTCCCGGGGGACGTCGGGGAGCTGTTTTTT
TRBV11-2	-	-	TRBJ2-7	CASSLGGALSSYEQYF	TGTGCCAGCAGCTTAGGTGGGGCATTAAGCTCCTACGAGCAGTACTTC
TRBV19	few	-	TRBJ2-3	CASPGYASTDTQYF	TGTGCCAGCCCAGGGTATGCTAGCACAGATACGCAGTATTTT
TRBV7-9	-	TRBD1	TRBJ2-3	CASSQLRARQGTDTQYF	TGTGCCAGCAGCCAACTCAGGGCGAGACAGGGGACAGATACGCAGTATTTT
TRBV19	-	TRBD1	TRBJ2-3	CASSIGQGDTDTQYF	TGTGCCAGTAGTATCGGGCAGGGGGACACAGATACGCAGTATTTT